The clone carrying this T cell receptor beta chain was counted a few times. TCRdb itself ran the 5' RACE reads through MiXCR, one entry per CDR3 protein. The sample lists 300,000 to 400,000 distinct CDR3 sequences, roughly 6.1% occurring once. This record belongs to a study of T cells after yellow fever vaccination. The CDR3 sequence is 18 residues long. Germline V gene sequence: CDR1 MDHEN, CDR2 SYDVKM. V gave up 4 bases and J gave up 7 bases; unmatched junction bases: 14. The chain has TRBV28 and TRBJ2-2; 11 positions match TRBD2. The material was PBMCs, obtained 5 days after the yellow fever booster vaccination. The receptor was isolated from a man aged 25-45 years who received the YFV17D yellow fever vaccine. The CDR3 here is CASSSPFLTSGKDGELFF. CDR3 sequence (DNA): TGTGCCAGCAGTTCTCCATTCCTGACTAGCGGGAAGGACGGGGAGCTGTTTTTT.